The clone carrying this T cell receptor (beta chain) was detected many times. These data come from a study of early T cells in non-severe SARS-CoV-2 infection. Study details: Sequencing input comprised bulk RNA from unsorted whole blood; chain pairing was not available.

Researchers tagged individual cDNA molecules with unique molecular identifiers. One entry per CDR3 protein results from TCRdb running MiXCR on the 5' RACE reads. The repertoire holds about 60,000 distinct CDR3 sequences, about 8.9% seen once, with approximately 18% in the top ten. CDR1 is KGHSH, CDR2 LQKENI, per germline. The CDR3 length is 15 residues. V was clipped by 6 bases and J by 7 bases, with 19 bases between them. The TCR comes from an adult who was a healthcare worker with PCR-confirmed SARS-CoV-2 infection or an uninfected control (not recorded which). The sequenced material came from whole blood. The genes are TRBV18 and TRBJ2-1; D may be TRBD2 (5 bases). Here the CDR3 DNA reads TGTGCCAGCTCCCCTTCGTCTCAATGGGAGAATGAGCAGTTCTTC. The encoded protein is CASSPSSQWENEQFF. The full variable domain, its missing parts supplied by reference TRBV18 and TRBJ2-1, is NAGVMQNPRHLVRRRGQEARLRCSPMKGHSHVYWYRQLPEEGLKFMVYLQKENIIDESGMPKERFSAEFPKEGPSILRIQQVVRGDSAAYFCASSPSSQWENEQFFGPGTRLTVL.